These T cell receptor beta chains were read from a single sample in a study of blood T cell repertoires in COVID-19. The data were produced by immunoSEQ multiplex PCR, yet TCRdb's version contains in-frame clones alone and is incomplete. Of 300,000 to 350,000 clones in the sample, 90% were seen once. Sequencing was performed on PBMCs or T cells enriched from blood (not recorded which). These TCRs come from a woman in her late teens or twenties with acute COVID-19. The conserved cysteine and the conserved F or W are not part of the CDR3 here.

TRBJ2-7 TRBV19 ASRDWGLPNEQY
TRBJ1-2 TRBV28 ASSLYTAYANYGYT
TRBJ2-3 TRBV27 ASSRSDSLLDTQY
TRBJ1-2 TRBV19 ASSITGGNYGYT
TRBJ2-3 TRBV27 ASSLASGRGGTQY
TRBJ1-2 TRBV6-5 ASSSYRTGRVYGYT
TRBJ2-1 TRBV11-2 ASSSTRGESYNEQF
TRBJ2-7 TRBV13 ASSLEGLSSYEQY
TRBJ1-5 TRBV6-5 ASSSSGQGSQPQH
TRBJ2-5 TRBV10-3 AISETPGETQY
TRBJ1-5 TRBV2 ASSDLPGQPQH
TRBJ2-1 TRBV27 ASSFAPQGVEQF
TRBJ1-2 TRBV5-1 ASSRGAGLANYGYT
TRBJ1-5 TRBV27 ASSPSGWGRQPQH
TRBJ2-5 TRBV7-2 ASRSNRGEETQY
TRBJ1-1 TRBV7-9 ASSTTSRKRATEAF
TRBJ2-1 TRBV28 ASSAGSSYNEQF
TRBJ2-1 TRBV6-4 ASRPSGRAEYNEQF
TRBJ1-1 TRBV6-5 ASTPQTGYNEAF
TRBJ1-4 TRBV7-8 ASSPDRGPANEKLF
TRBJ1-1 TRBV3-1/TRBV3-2 ASSQEKGSGGLNTEAF
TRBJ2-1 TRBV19 ASSMRELIHNEQF
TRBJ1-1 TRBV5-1 ASSVRGNTEAF
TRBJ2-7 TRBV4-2 ASSQVFRGSSYEQY
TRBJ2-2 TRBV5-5 ASSLTSGRDTGELF
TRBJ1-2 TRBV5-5 ASSLGRIYGYT
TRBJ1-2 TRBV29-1 SVGRFGGANGYT
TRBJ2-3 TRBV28 ASSLSGARRAPDTQY
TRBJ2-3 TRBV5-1 ASSLGLGGRATDTQY
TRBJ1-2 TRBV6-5 ASSYLGTGGNGYT
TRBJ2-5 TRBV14 ASSQDGQETQY
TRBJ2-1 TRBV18 ASSPMGAEQF
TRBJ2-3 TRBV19 ASSPTSGGGTDTQY
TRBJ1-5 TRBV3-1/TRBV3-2 ASSQDPGNQPQH
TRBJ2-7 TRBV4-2 ASSQHGLAGGLSYEQY
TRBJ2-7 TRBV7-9 ASSLAPTGGAYEQY
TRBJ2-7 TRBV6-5 ASRETYEQY
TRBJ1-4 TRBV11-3 ASSSTGYNEKLF
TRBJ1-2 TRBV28 ASAKGPNYGYT
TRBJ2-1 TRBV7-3 ASSPLRLAGFNEQF
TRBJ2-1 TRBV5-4 ASSLSGSGDNEQF
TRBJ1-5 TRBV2 ATMRDREGPQH
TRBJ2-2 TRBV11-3 ASKGASGTGELF
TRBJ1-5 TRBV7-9 ASSLGDYGNQPQH
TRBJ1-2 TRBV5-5 ASSPQVGAFNYGYT
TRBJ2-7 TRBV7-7 ASSLGGTRAYEQY
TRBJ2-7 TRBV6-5 ASSYSSHGSYEQY
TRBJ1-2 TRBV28 ASSFPPANYGYT